This record covers a single T cell receptor beta chain. The antigen remains undetermined. Sequencing was performed with immunoSEQ multiplex PCR; in TCRdb, only in-frame clones are kept and a portion is missing. The table records 65,000 to 85,000 clones, 85% to 95% of them present only once. The CDR3 covers 15 residues. The V gene's germline CDR1 is LNHDA and CDR2 SQIVND (reference sequence). Germline trimming cut 5 bases from V and 2 bases from J; bases unmatched to any gene: 4. This entry belongs to a study of T cell responses to AZD1222 COVID-19 vaccine. Study details: Second doses at about 4 or about 12 weeks were pooled.

Points from the study as a whole: A reported finding is that nearly half of spike-specific TCRs target unmutated variant regions. It was only a handful of AZD1222 recipients who were seropositive at baseline. White British people made up most donors, females outnumbered males, and clonal diversity was possibly underestimated.

The sequence was obtained from an adult in good health. The input for sequencing was peripheral blood, taken on day 0 of AZD1222 vaccination. This chain connects TRBV19 to TRBJ2-7, with 12 bases that match TRBD2. The CDR3: CASSPLAGGAYEQYF. The CDR3, as DNA: TGTGCCAGTAGTCCCCTAGCGGGGGGGGCCTACGAGCAGTACTTC.